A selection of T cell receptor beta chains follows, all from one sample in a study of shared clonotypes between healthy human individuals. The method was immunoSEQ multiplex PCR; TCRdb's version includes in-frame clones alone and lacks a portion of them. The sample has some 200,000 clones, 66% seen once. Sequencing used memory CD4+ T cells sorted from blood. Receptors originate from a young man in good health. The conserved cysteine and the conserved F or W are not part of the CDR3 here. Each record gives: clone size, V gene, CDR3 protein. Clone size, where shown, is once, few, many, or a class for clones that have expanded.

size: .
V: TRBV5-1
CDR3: ARLRLFEKLF

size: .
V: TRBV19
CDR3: ASSKDRVYEQY

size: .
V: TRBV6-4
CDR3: ASRRFPRGQASSGANVLT

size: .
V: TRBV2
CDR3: ASRASGTSTDTQY

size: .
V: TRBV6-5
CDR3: ASRVGMGRQETQY

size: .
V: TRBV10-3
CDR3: AISDGNNEKLF

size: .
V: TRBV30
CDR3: AWSTSGSLRMIETQY

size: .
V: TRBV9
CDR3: ASSRGTHSYEQY

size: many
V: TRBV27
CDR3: ASSRNRYNTEAF

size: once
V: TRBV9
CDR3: ASSVTGAATNEKLF

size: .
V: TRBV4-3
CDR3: ASSLLGAGGELF

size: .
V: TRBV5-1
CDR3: ASSRSAGATDTQY

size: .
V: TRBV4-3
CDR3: ASSQGRSRTSGANVLT

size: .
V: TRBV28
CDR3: ASSPQTREQF

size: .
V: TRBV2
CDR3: ASLGGVREKLF

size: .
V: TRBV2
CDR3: ASSEGWEAADTQY

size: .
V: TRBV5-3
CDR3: ARSPQWVAGGPGELF

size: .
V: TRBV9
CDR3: ASSVDPTELWANSYNEQF

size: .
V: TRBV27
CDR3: ASRTGTSAARGQF

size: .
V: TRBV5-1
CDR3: ASSLTGLTEAF

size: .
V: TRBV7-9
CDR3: ASSRTSSGANVLT